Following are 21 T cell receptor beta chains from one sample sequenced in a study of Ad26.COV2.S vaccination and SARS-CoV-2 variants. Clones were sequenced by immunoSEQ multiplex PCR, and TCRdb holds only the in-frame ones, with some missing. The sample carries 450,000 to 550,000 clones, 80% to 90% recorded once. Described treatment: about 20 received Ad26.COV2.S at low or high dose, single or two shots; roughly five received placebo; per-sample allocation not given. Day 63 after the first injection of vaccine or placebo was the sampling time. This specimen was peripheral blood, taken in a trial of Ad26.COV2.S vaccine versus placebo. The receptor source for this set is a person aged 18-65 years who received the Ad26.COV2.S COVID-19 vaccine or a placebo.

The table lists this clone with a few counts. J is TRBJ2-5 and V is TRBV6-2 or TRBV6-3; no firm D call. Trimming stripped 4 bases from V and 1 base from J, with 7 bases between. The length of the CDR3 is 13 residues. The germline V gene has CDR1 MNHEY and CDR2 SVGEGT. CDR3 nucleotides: TGTGCCAGCAGTTGGGAACCCCAAGAGACCCAGTACTTC. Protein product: CASSWEPQETQYF.

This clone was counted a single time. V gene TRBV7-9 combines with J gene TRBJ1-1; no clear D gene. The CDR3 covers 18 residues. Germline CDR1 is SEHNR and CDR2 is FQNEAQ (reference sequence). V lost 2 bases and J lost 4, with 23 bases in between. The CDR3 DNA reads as TGTGCCAGCAGCTTATCGTCTATGGAGGGAGAGGCCGGCACTGAAGCTTTCTTT. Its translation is CASSLSSMEGEAGTEAFF.

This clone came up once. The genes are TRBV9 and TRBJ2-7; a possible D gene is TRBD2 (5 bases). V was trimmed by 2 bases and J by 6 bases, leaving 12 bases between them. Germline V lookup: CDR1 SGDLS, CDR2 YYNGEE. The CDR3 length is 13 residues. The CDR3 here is CASSVLASSEQYF. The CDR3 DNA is TGTGCCAGCAGCGTCCTAGCCAGTTCCGAGCAGTACTTC.

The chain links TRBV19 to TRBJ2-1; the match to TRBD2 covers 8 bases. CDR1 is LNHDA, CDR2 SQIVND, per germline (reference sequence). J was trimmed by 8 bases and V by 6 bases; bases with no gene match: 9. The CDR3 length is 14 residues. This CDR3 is CASRSGSLWHEQFF. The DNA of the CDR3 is TGTGCCAGTAGGAGCGGGAGTTTGTGGCATGAGCAGTTCTTC.

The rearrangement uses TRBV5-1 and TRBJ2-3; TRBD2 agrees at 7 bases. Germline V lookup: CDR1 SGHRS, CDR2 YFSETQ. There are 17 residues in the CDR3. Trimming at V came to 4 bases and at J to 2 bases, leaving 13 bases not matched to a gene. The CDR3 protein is CASSVSSSGLVTDTQYF. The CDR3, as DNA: TGCGCCAGCAGCGTGTCGTCTAGCGGCCTTGTCACAGATACGCAGTATTTT. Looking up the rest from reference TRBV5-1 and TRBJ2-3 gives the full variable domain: KAGVTQTPRYLIKTRGQQVTLSCSPISGHRSVSWYQQTPGQGLQFLFEYFSETQRNKGNFPGRFSGRQFSNSRSEMNVSTLELGDSALYLCASSVSSSGLVTDTQYFGPGTRLTVL.

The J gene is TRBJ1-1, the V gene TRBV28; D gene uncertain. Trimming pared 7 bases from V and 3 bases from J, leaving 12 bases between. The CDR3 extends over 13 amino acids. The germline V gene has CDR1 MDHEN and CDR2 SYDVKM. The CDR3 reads CASIRGMDTEAFF. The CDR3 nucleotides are TGTGCCAGCATCCGGGGTATGGACACTGAAGCTTTCTTT. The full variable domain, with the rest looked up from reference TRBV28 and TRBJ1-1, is DVKVTQSSRYLVKRTGEKVFLECVQDMDHENMFWYRQDPGLGLRLIYFSYDVKMKEKGDIPEGYSVSREKKERFSLILESASTNQTSMYLCASIRGMDTEAFFGQGTRLTVV.

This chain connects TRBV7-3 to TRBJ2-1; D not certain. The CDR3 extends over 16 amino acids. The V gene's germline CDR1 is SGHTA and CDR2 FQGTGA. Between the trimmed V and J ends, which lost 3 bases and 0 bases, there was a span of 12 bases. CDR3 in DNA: TGTGCCAGCAGCTTTTACCACCGAAGCTCCTACAATGAGCAGTTCTTC. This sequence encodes CASSFYHRSSYNEQFF.

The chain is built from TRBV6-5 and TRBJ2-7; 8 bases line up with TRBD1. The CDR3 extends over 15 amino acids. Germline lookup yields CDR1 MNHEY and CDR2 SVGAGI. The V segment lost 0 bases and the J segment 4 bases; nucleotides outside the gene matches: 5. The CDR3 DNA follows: TGTGCCAGCAGTTACTCCGACAGGGGAGAGTACGAGCAGTACTTC. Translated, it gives CASSYSDRGEYEQYF.

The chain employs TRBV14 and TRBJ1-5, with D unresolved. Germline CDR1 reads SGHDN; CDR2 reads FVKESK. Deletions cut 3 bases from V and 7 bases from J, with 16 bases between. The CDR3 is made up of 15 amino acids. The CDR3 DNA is TGTGCCAGCAGCCACCGGGATCCCGAGGACCAGCCCCAGCATTTT. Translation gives CASSHRDPEDQPQHF.

The CDR3 DNA follows: TGTGCCAGCAGTAAGACAGGGTACGGACGCACTGAAGCTTTCTTT. This codes for CASSKTGYGRTEAFF. This rearrangement joins TRBV6-5 to TRBJ1-1, with TRBD1 matching 7 bases. This CDR3 spans 15 amino acids. J lost 4 bases, V lost 5 bases, and 10 bases had no gene match. Germline-derived CDR1 and CDR2 are MNHEY and SVGAGI.

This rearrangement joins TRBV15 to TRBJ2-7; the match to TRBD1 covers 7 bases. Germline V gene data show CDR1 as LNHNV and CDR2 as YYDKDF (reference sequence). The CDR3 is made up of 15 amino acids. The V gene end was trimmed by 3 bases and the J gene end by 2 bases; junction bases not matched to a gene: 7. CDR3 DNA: TGTGCCACCAGCAGGGGTGGACAGGCGGCCTACGAGCAGTACTTC. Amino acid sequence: CATSRGGQAAYEQYF. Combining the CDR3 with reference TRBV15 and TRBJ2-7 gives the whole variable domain DAMVIQNPRYQVTQFGKPVTLSCSQTLNHNVMYWYQQKSSQAPKLLFHYYDKDFNNEADTPDNFQSRRPNTSFCFLDIRSPGLGDTAMYLCATSRGGQAAYEQYFGPGTRLTVT.

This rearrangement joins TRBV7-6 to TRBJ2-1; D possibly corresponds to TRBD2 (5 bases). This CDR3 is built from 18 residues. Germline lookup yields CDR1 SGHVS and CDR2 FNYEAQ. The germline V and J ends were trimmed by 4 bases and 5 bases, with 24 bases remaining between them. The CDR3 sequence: CASSYLLSASRGDNEQFF. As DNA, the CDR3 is TGTGCCAGCAGCTATCTCTTATCGGCTAGCAGAGGCGACAATGAGCAGTTCTTC. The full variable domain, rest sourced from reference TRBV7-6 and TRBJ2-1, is GAGVSQSPRYKVTKRGQDVALRCDPISGHVSLYWYRQALGQGPEFLTYFNYEAQQDKSGLPNDRFSAERPEGSISTLTIQRTEQRDSAMYRCASSYLLSASRGDNEQFFGPGTRLTVL.

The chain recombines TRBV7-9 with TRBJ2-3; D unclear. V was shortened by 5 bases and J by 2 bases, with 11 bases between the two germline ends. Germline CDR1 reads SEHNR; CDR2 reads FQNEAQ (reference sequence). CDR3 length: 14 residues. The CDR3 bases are TGTGCCAGCAGCACCCGTTTCTCCACAGATACGCAGTATTTT. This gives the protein CASSTRFSTDTQYF.

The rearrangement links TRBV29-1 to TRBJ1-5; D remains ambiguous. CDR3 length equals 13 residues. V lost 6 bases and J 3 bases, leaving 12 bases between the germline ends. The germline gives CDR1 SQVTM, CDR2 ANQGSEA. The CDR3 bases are TGCAGCGTCCGCAGCCAGGACAATCAGCCCCAGCATTTT. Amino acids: CSVRSQDNQPQHF.

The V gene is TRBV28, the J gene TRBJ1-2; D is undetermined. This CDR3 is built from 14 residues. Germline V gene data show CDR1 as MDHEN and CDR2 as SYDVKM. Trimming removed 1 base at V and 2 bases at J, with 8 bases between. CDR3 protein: CASSLFRRNYGYTF. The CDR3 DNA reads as TGTGCCAGCAGTTTATTTCGCAGAAACTATGGCTACACCTTC.

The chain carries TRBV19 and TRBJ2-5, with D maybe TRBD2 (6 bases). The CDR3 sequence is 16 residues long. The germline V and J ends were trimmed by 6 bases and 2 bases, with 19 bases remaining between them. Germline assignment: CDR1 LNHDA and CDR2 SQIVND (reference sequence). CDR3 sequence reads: CASSEGPAGLQETQYF. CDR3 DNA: TGTGCCAGTAGCGAGGGGCCAGCGGGCCTACAAGAGACCCAGTACTTC.

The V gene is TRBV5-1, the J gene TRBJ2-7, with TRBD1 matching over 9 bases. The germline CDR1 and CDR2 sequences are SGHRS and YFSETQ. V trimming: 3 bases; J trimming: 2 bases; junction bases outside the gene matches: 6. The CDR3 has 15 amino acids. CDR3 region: CASSSSGTGTYEQYF. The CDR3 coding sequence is TGCGCCAGCAGCTCCTCCGGGACAGGGACCTACGAGCAGTACTTC.

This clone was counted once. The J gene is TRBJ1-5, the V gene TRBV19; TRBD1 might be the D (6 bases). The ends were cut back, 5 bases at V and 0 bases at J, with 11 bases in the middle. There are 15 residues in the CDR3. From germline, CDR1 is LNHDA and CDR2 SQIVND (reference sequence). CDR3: CASSHPGDSNQPQHF. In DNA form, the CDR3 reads TGTGCCAGTAGTCATCCAGGGGATAGCAATCAGCCCCAGCATTTT.

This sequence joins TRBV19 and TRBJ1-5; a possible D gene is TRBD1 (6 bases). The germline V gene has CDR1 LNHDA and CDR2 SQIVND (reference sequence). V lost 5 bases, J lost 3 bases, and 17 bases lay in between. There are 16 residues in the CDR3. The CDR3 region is CASSDQTGPNNQPQHF. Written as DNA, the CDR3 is TGTGCCAGTAGTGACCAAACAGGGCCCAACAATCAGCCCCAGCATTTT.

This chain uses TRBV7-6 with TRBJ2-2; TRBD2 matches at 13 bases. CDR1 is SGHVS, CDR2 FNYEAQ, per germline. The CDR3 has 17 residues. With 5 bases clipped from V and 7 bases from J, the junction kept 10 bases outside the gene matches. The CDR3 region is CASSRGLAGAVGGELFF. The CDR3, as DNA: TGTGCCAGCAGCCGTGGACTAGCGGGGGCCGTGGGCGGGGAGCTGTTTTTT.

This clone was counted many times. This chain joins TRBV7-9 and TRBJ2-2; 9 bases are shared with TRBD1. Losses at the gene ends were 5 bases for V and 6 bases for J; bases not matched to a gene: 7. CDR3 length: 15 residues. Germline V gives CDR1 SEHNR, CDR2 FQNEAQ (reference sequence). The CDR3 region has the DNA TGTGCCAGCAGCCACCGGGACAGGGTCCCCGGGGAGCTGTTTTTT. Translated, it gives CASSHRDRVPGELFF.